The 24 T cell receptor beta chains below come from one sample, sequenced in a study of cytomegalovirus exposure and HLA in healthy donors. Researchers ran the PCR with 60 Vbeta and 13 Jbeta primers. Sequencing used immunoSEQ multiplex PCR; TCRdb keeps in-frame clones, though not all of them. There are tens of thousands of clones in the sample; 70% to 85% occur only once, and around 3% lies in the top ten. Material: PBMCs. The receptors were gathered from a man aged 45-60 years in good health and CMV-seropositive.

V is TRBV6-4 and J is TRBJ2-3; possible D gene TRBD2, 6 bases. V lost 6 bases, J lost 5 bases, and 6 bases lay in between. Germline V gives CDR1 MRHNA, CDR2 SNTAGT. CDR3 length: 11 amino acids. This CDR3 is CASSGGDTQYF. The DNA of the CDR3 is TGTGCCAGCAGCGGGGGAGATACGCAGTATTTT.

The V gene is TRBV7-3, the J gene TRBJ2-1; D is unclear. The CDR3 runs 15 residues. Germline lookup yields CDR1 SGHTA and CDR2 FQGTGA. Trimming shortened V by 1 base and J by 0 bases, and 7 bases separated the two germline ends. Written as DNA, the CDR3 is TGTGCCAGCAGCTTAAATCAGAACTCCTACAATGAGCAGTTCTTC. Translating gives CASSLNQNSYNEQFF.

The table lists this clone with a few counts. This sequence joins TRBV19 and TRBJ1-5; TRBD1 is a possible D gene (6 bases). V was cut by 3 bases and J by 5 bases, with 17 bases left in between. CDR3 length: 16 amino acids. The V gene's germline CDR1 is LNHDA and CDR2 SQIVND (reference sequence). The CDR3 region is CASSISGQAIYQPQHF. The CDR3 DNA follows: TGTGCCAGTAGTATCTCGGGACAAGCAATATATCAGCCCCAGCATTTT.

This clone was counted a single time. This sample also contains other DNA sequences that code for the same CDR3. The CDR3 DNA reads TGTGCCAGTAGTACACAGGGCTACGAGCAGTACTTC. This sequence encodes CASSTQGYEQYF. The J gene is TRBJ2-7, the V gene TRBV19, with D possibly TRBD1 on 6 matching bases. Germline lookup yields CDR1 LNHDA and CDR2 SQIVND (reference sequence). This CDR3 has 12 residues. V was shortened by 4 bases and J by 3 bases, with 7 bases between the two germline ends.

This clone was observed a handful of times. The chain is built from TRBV7-9 and TRBJ2-1, with D unclear. V was clipped by 3 bases and J by 3 bases, with 9 bases between them. CDR3 length: 14 residues. Germline V CDR1 and CDR2: SEHNR, FQNEAQ (reference sequence). The CDR3 loop reads CASSLKADYNEQFF. DNA for the CDR3: TGTGCCAGCAGCTTGAAAGCTGACTACAATGAGCAGTTCTTC.

V is TRBV7-2 and J is TRBJ2-1; 10 bases line up with TRBD2. Unmatched junction bases numbered 7, after V lost 4 bases and J lost 4 bases. This CDR3 has 16 residues. Germline loops: CDR1 SGHTA, CDR2 FQGNSA. DNA for the CDR3: TGTGCCAGCAGCTCCTCAGCGGGAGGGCGATACAATGAGCAGTTCTTC. It codes for CASSSSAGGRYNEQFF.

The CDR3 DNA reads as TGCGCCAGCAGCCTAGAGAGAGCGGGGTTAGCAGGTACGCAGTATTTT. Amino acids: CASSLERAGLAGTQYF. V and J are TRBV4-1 and TRBJ2-3; 7 bases are a match to TRBD2. V shed 4 bases, J shed 8 bases, and the junction held 15 bases outside the gene matches. This CDR3 region has 16 residues. The germline V gene encodes CDR1 MGHRA and CDR2 YSYEKL.

This clone was observed once. The chain is built from TRBV4-1 and TRBJ1-1, with TRBD1 matching 7 bases. Germline CDR1 reads MGHRA; CDR2 reads YSYEKL. Unmatched junction bases numbered 14, after V lost 4 bases and J lost 0 bases. The CDR3 has 18 residues. In nucleotides, the CDR3 is TGCGCCAGCAGCCCGGGACAGCTAACCCGAATCATGAACACTGAAGCTTTCTTT. It specifies CASSPGQLTRIMNTEAFF.

The chain uses TRBV5-6 and TRBJ1-2; a weak D match, TRBD1 (6 bases). The CDR3 spans 16 residues. Germline V CDR1 and CDR2: SGHDT, YYEEEE. V shed 6 bases and J shed 8 bases, with 26 bases lying between them. The CDR3 DNA reads TGTGCCAGCACCCTTACATTGGACAGAGGAGAAGTGGGCTACACCTTC. It encodes CASTLTLDRGEVGYTF.

The rearrangement uses TRBV7-8 and TRBJ2-3; TRBD2 aligns across 7 bases. From germline, CDR1 is SGHVS and CDR2 FQNEAQ. The length of the CDR3 is 15 residues. Trimming took 5 bases from V and 4 from J; bases not matched to a gene: 9. This CDR3 is CASSRTSERADTQYF. The CDR3, as DNA: TGTGCCAGCAGCCGTACTAGCGAAAGGGCAGATACGCAGTATTTT.

The rearrangement joins TRBV7-8 to TRBJ1-3, with 7 positions matching TRBD1. The ends lost 8 bases at V and 14 bases at J; junction bases unmatched: 9. CDR1 is SGHVS and CDR2 is FQNEAQ in the germline V gene. This CDR3 region has 11 residues. This chain's CDR3 is CASLRQGILYF. The CDR3 DNA is TGTGCCAGCTTAAGACAGGGTATCCTATATTTT.

V gene TRBV27 combines with J gene TRBJ2-5, with D perhaps TRBD2 (5 bases). This CDR3 has 18 amino acids. V was shortened by 8 bases and J by 1 base, with 26 bases between the two germline ends. Germline V lookup: CDR1 MNHEY, CDR2 SMNVEV (reference sequence). CDR3 in amino acids: CASLSRKGGPGTQETQYF. As DNA, the CDR3 is TGTGCCAGCCTATCGCGGAAAGGTGGGCCGGGAACCCAAGAGACCCAGTACTTC.

This chain uses TRBV19 with TRBJ2-2; TRBD1 aligns across 8 bases. V dropped 5 bases and J dropped 1; count of bases not matched to a gene: 6. The CDR3 is 16 residues long. The germline V gene encodes CDR1 LNHDA and CDR2 SQIVND (reference sequence). The CDR3 nucleotides read TGTGCCAGTAGTCCCCGGACAGGGAAGAACACCGGGGAGCTGTTTTTT. Translating it yields CASSPRTGKNTGELFF. The whole variable domain, remainder taken from reference TRBV19 and TRBJ2-2, is DGGITQSPKYLFRKEGQNVTLSCEQNLNHDAMYWYRQDPGQGLRLIYYSQIVNDFQKGDIAEGYSVSREKKESFPLTVTSAQKNPTAFYLCASSPRTGKNTGELFFGEGSRLTVL.

The chain recombines TRBV19 with TRBJ1-1, with 7 bases lining up with TRBD1. With V trimmed by 4 bases and J by 0 bases, 5 bases remained unmatched. CDR3 length equals 15 residues. CDR1 and CDR2 from the germline V gene are LNHDA and SQIVND (reference sequence). The CDR3 sequence is CASSTLDRLNTEAFF. In nucleotides, the CDR3 is TGTGCCAGTAGTACCCTGGACAGGTTGAACACTGAAGCTTTCTTT.

The chain uses TRBV18 and TRBJ1-5, with D perhaps TRBD1 (6 bases). The germline V gene has CDR1 KGHSH and CDR2 LQKENI. The length of the CDR3 is 15 residues. Trimming left V 3 bases short and J 7 bases short, with 16 bases between. CDR3 DNA sequence: TGTGCCAGCTCACCGCAGGGGCAGGGGCTGCAGCCCCAGCATTTT. As protein: CASSPQGQGLQPQHF.

The rearrangement links TRBV7-8 to TRBJ1-5, with D maybe TRBD1 (6 bases). From germline, CDR1 is SGHVS and CDR2 FQNEAQ. Trimming pared 4 bases from V and 8 bases from J, leaving 15 bases between. The CDR3 is 14 amino acids. CDR3 sequence: CASSSPGHLEPQHF. CDR3 nucleotide sequence: TGTGCCAGCAGCTCTCCGGGACACTTAGAGCCCCAGCATTTT.

The CDR3: CASSEADRYGYTF. The DNA for the CDR3 is TGTGCCAGCAGTGAAGCTGACAGATATGGCTACACCTTC. The rearrangement uses TRBV6-1 and TRBJ1-2; a possible D gene is TRBD1 (5 bases). V was clipped by 0 bases and J by 5 bases, with 7 bases between them. Germline V gene lookup returns CDR1 MNHNS and CDR2 SASEGT. The CDR3 extends over 13 amino acids.

The gene calls are TRBV4-2 and TRBJ2-4; 7 bases line up with TRBD2. The CDR3 totals 20 residues. The trim removed 0 bases at V and 0 bases at J, leaving 14 bases unmatched. Germline lookup yields CDR1 LGHNA and CDR2 YNFKEQ. The DNA of the CDR3 is TGTGCCAGCAGCCAAGACTTGGCTAGCGGATTACTTGTAGCCAAAAACATTCAGTACTTC. Translating gives CASSQDLASGLLVAKNIQYF.

The V and J genes are TRBV30 and TRBJ1-1; unclear D gene. Germline loops: CDR1 GTSNPN, CDR2 SVGIG (reference sequence). The CDR3 consists of 17 residues. V lost 2 bases to trimming and J lost 1 base, with 20 bases between them. CDR3 sequence (DNA): TGTGCCTGGAGTTCATTAACCTTTTGGGAGCCGAACACTGAAGCTTTCTTT. It yields the protein CAWSSLTFWEPNTEAFF.

The genes are TRBV7-3 and TRBJ2-2; D gene ambiguous. This CDR3 has 13 amino acids. Germline V CDR1 and CDR2: SGHTA, FQGTGA. V was clipped by 5 bases and J by 6 bases, with 10 bases between them. CDR3 sequence: CASSLQYAGELFF. The CDR3 DNA reads TGTGCCAGCAGCCTCCAGTATGCCGGGGAGCTGTTTTTT. Full variable domain (remainder filled in from reference TRBV7-3 and TRBJ2-2): GAGVSQTPSNKVTEKGKYVELRCDPISGHTALYWYRQSLGQGPEFLIYFQGTGAADDSGLPNDRFFAVRPEGSVSTLKIQRTERGDSAVYLCASSLQYAGELFFGEGSRLTVL.

The chain joins TRBV18 to TRBJ2-7, with 7 bases aligning to TRBD2. The CDR3 loop spans 15 amino acids. Trimming at V came to 3 bases and at J to 0 bases, leaving 5 bases not matched to a gene. The germline V gene encodes CDR1 KGHSH and CDR2 LQKENI. This CDR3 is CASSPLGGGSYEQYF. The CDR3 nucleotides are TGTGCCAGCTCACCCCTGGGCGGGGGCTCCTACGAGCAGTACTTC.

The chain employs TRBV19 and TRBJ2-7; D gene ambiguous. Per germline, CDR1 LNHDA and CDR2 SQIVND (reference sequence). V lost 1 base and J 1 base, leaving 8 bases between the germline ends. This CDR3 has 14 residues. The CDR3 DNA is TGTGCCAGTAGTATAGCGGCAGGATCCTACGAGCAGTACTTC. Translating it yields CASSIAAGSYEQYF.

The chain combines TRBV5-1 with TRBJ1-1; TRBD1 is a possible D gene (5 bases). Germline-derived CDR1 and CDR2 are SGHRS and YFSETQ. V shed 2 bases and J shed 2 bases, with 10 bases lying between them. The CDR3 is made up of 14 amino acids. The CDR3 sequence is CASSFRDSNTEAFF. For the CDR3, the DNA is TGCGCCAGCAGCTTTCGGGACTCAAACACTGAAGCTTTCTTT.

A few counts support this clone. This chain links TRBV4-2 with TRBJ2-1; the D gene is possibly TRBD2 (5 bases). With 0 bases removed from V and 5 bases from J, the gap between germline ends came to 14 bases. Germline V lookup: CDR1 LGHNA, CDR2 YNFKEQ. The CDR3 spans 16 residues. DNA of the CDR3: TGTGCCAGCAGCCAAGATTTCATGGGGAGTCACAATGAGCAGTTCTTC. Residues: CASSQDFMGSHNEQFF.